The sample holds many counts of the clone carrying this TCR beta chain. Its antigen is still unknown. These data belong to a study of cytomegalovirus exposure and HLA in healthy donors. V was pared by 3 bases and J by 4 bases, with 22 bases between. Per germline, CDR1 SQVTM and CDR2 ANQGSEA. The length of the CDR3 is 16 residues. The PCR made use of 60 Vbeta and 13 Jbeta primers. Here immunoSEQ multiplex PCR was the method, and the copy in TCRdb shows in-frame clones only, minus some. The table has 100,000 to 120,000 clones, about three quarters seen once; the top ten hold roughly 5.7%. Findings and limits, study-wide: There were reportedly fewer N-insertions in an Asian-associated ancestry cluster than the roughly 670-donor mean, in a later analysis. A highly shared variant cluster was judged a likely technical artifact. The CMV antigen specificity of a few CMV-associated chains was confirmed through in vitro analysis. The authors later found HLA-associated TCR beta chains more clonally expanded than equally common others.

The chain joins TRBV29-1 to TRBJ2-7; weak D call: TRBD2 (5 bases). This sequence was found in a male donor in good health and CMV-seronegative. The source material was PBMCs. The CDR3 DNA reads as TGCAGCGTTGACTTAGCCCCTGCCCTTTCGGGGTACGAGCAGTACTTC. Encoded protein: CSVDLAPALSGYEQYF.